Below, one TCR beta chain is given with its context. Antigen unknown. This record comes from a study of T cell repertoires in breast cancer. General observations from the study: Genuine antitumor clones may have been lost with singletons or partial tumor sampling.

The CDR3 loop spans 15 amino acids. Germline CDR1 and CDR2: SGHDT and YYEEEE. Trimming took 1 base from V and 2 from J, leaving 12 bases between them. During the second nested PCR, blocking oligonucleotides suppressed genes that were not paired. MiXCR, applied by TCRdb to the emulsion pairing reads, yields one record per CDR3 protein. Of approximately 40,000 distinct CDR3 sequences in the sample, 45% to 50% were seen once. Primers covering all TCR V genes were used in emulsion RT-PCR on CD8+ T cells. The V gene is TRBV5-6, the J gene TRBJ1-1; D is unclear. This receptor was taken from a pool of human donors with breast cancer or a healthy control (not recorded which). Material for sequencing was CD8+ T cells. The DNA for the CDR3 is TGTGCCAGCAGCTTGCAAGAGGCCCGTAACACTGAAGCTTTCTTT. Translated: CASSLQEARNTEAFF.